Below, one T cell receptor (beta chain) is given with its context. Germline CDR1 and CDR2: GTSNPN and SVGIG (reference sequence). The CDR3 covers 13 residues. The V end lost 2 bases, the J end lost 3 bases, and 8 bases lay between the germline ends. Per the original data handling: Scientists estimated how many nucleated cells there were by amplifying reference gene primers. Profiling relied on immunoSEQ multiplex PCR, and the TCRdb table lists in-frame clones only, not all of them. V, J and clone size were drawn from that table, and D and trimming were deduced from the DNA. The sample yields fewer than 200,000 clones, 70% to 85% seen once. This entry is derived from a study of blood T cell repertoires in COVID-19. About the study: Before being deemed recovered, Cohort 3 donors had two negative PCRs, clearance, or symptom resolution. PBMCs, B-cell-depleted T cells, or T cells provided the cDNA or gDNA that made up the material.

The receptor was isolated from a woman in her 70s in a cohort exposed to, infected with or recovered from COVID-19 (not recorded which). The sequenced sample was PBMCs or T cells enriched from blood (not recorded which). The V call is TRBV30, the J call TRBJ1-3, with D possibly being TRBD1 (5 bases). In DNA, the CDR3 is TGTGCCTGGAGTCCAGGGTTTGGAAACACCATATATTTT. Translation gives CAWSPGFGNTIYF.